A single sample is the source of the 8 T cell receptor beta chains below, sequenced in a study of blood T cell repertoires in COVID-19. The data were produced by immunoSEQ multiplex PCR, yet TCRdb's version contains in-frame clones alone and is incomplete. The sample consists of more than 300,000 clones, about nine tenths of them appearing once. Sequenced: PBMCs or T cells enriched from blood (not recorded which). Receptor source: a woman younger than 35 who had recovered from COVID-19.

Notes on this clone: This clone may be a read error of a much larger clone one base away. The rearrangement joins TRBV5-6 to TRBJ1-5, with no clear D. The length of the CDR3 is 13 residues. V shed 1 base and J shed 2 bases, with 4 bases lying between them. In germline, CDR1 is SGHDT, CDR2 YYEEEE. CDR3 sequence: CASSLTGNQPQHF. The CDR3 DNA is TGTGCCAGCAGCTTGACAGGCAATCAGCCCCAGCATTTT. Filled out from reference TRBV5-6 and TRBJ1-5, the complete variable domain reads DAGVTQSPTHLIKTRGQQVTLRCSPKSGHDTVSWYQQALGQGPQFIFQYYEEEERQRGNFPDRFSGHQFPNYSSELNVNALLLGDSALYLCASSLTGNQPQHFGDGTRLSIL.

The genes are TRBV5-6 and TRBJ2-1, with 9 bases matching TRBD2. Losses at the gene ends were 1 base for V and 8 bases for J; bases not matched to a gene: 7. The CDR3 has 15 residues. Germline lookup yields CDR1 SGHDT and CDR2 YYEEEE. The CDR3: CASSLYLAGRDEQFF. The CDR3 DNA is TGTGCCAGCAGCTTGTATCTAGCGGGAAGGGATGAGCAGTTCTTC. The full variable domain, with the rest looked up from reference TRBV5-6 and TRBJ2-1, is DAGVTQSPTHLIKTRGQQVTLRCSPKSGHDTVSWYQQALGQGPQFIFQYYEEEERQRGNFPDRFSGHQFPNYSSELNVNALLLGDSALYLCASSLYLAGRDEQFFGPGTRLTVL.

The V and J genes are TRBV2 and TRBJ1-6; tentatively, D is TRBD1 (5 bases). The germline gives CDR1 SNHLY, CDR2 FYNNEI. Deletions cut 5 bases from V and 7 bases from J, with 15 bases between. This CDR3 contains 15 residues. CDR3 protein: CASSLTDPRNSPLHF. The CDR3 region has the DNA TGTGCCAGCAGTTTGACAGATCCCCGGAATTCACCCCTCCACTTT.

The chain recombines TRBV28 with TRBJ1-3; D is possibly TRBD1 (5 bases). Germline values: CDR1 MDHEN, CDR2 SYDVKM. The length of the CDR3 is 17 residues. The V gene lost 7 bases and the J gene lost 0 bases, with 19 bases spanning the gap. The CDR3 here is CASTMGGPILSGNTIYF. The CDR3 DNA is TGTGCCAGCACCATGGGGGGACCGATCCTCTCTGGAAACACCATATATTTT.

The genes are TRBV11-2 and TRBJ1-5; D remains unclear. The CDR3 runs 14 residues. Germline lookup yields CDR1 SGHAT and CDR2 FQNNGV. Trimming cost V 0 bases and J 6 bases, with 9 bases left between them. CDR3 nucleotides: TGTGCCAGCAGCTTAGATCGGGTTGGTCAGCCCCAGCATTTT. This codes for CASSLDRVGQPQHF.

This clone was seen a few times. CDR3 amino acids: CASSYQGITYNEQFF. The CDR3 nucleotides are TGTGCCAGCAGTTACCAGGGAATCACCTACAATGAGCAGTTCTTC. The V call is TRBV7-2, the J call TRBJ2-1; tentatively, D is TRBD1 (5 bases). Germline values: CDR1 SGHTA, CDR2 FQGNSA. The CDR3 totals 15 residues. V was trimmed by 6 bases and J by 2 bases, leaving 14 bases between them.

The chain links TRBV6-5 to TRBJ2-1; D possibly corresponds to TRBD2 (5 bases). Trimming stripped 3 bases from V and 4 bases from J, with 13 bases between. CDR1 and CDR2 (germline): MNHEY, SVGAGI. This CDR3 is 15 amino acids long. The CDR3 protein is CASSYWPGTYNEQFF. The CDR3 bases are TGTGCCAGCAGTTATTGGCCGGGAACTTACAATGAGCAGTTCTTC.

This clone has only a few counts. The CDR3 spells CASSLGQPSNSPLHF. The DNA for the CDR3 is TGTGCCAGCAGCCTCGGACAGCCCTCTAATTCACCCCTCCACTTT. The rearrangement joins TRBV7-9 to TRBJ1-6; maybe TRBD1 (6 bases). CDR1 SEHNR and CDR2 FQNEAQ come from the germline V gene (reference sequence). The V and J ends lost 5 bases and 6 bases respectively, with 14 bases between them. The CDR3 contains 15 residues. Full variable domain (missing parts from reference TRBV7-9 and TRBJ1-6): DTGVSQNPRHKITKRGQNVTFRCDPISEHNRLYWYRQTLGQGPEFLTYFQNEAQLEKSRLLSDRFSAERPKGSFSTLEIQRTEQGDSAMYLCASSLGQPSNSPLHFGNGTRLTVT.